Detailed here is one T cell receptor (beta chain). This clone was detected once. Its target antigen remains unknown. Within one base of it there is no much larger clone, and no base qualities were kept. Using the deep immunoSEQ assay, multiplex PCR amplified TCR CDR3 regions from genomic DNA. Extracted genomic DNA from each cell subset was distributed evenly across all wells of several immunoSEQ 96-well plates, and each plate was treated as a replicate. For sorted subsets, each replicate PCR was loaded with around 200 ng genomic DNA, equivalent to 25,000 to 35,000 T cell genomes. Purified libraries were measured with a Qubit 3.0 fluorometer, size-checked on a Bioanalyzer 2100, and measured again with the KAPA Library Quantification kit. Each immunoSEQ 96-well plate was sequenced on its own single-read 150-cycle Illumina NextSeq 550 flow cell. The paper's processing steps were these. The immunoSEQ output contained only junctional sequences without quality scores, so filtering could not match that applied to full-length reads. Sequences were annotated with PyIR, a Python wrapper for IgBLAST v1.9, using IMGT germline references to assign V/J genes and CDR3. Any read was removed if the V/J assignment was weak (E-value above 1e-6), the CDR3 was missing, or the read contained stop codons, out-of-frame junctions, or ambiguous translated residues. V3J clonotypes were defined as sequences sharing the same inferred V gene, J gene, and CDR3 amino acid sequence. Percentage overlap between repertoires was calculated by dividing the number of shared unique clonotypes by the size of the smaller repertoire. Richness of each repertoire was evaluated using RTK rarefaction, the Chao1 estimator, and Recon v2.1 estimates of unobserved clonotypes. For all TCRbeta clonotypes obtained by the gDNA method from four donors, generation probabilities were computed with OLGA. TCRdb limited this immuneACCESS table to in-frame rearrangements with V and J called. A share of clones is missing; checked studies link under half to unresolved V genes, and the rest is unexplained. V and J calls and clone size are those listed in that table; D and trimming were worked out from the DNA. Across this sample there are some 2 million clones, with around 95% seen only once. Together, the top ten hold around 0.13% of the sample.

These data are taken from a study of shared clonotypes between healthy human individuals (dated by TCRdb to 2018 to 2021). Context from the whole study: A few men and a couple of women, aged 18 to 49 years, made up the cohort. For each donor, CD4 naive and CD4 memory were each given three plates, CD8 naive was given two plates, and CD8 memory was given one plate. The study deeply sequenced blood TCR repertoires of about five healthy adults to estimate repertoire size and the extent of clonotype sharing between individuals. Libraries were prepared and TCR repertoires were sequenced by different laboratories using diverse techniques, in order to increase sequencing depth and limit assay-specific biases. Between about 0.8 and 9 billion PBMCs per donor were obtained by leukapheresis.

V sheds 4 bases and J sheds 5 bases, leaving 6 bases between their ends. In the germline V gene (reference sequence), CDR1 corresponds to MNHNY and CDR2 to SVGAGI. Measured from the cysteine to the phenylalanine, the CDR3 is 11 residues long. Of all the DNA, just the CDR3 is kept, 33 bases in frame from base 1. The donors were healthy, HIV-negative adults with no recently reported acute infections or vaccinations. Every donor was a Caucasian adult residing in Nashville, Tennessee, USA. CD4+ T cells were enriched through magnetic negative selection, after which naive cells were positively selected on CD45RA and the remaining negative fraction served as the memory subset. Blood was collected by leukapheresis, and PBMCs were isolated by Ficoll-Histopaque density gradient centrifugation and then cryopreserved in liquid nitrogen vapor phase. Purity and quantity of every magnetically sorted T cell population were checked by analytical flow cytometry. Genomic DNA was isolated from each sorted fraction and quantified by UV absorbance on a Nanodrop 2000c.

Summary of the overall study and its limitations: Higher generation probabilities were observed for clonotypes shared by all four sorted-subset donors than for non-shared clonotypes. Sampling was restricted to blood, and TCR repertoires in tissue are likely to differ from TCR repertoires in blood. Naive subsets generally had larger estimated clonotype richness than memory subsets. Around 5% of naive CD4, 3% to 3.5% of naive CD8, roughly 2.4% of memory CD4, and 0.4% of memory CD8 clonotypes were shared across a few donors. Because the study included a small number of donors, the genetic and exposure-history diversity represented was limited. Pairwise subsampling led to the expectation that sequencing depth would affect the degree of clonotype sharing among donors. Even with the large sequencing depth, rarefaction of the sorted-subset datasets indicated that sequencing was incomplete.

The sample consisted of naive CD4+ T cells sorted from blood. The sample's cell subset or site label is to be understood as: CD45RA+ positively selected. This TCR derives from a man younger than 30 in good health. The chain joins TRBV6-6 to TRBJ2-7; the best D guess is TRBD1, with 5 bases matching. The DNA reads TGTGCCAGCAGTTGGGGCCACGAGCAGTACTTC. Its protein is CASSWGHEQYF.